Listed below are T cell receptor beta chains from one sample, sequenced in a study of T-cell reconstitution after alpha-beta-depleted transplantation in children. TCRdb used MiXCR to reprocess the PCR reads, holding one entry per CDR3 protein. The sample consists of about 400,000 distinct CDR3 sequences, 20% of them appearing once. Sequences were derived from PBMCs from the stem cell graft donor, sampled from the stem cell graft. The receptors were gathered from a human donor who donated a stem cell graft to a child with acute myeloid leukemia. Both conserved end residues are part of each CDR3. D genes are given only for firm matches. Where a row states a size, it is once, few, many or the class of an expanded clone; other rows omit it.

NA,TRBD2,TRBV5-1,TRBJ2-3,CASSLVGASGSPDTQYF,TGCGCCAGCAGCTTGGTCGGAGCTAGCGGGAGCCCAGATACGCAGTATTTT
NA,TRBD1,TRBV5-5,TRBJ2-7,CASSLGILTGSYEQYF,TGTGCCAGCAGCTTGGGAATACTGACAGGGTCCTACGAGCAGTACTTC
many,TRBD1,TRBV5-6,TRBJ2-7,CASRLGQAISYEQYF,TGTGCCAGCAGATTAGGACAGGCGATATCCTACGAGCAGTACTTC
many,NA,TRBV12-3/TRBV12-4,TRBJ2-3,CASSPGHGADTQYF,TGTGCCAGCAGCCCGGGACACGGGGCAGATACGCAGTATTTT
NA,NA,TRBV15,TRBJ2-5,CATSRVQVETQYF,TGTGCCACCAGCAGAGTCCAGGTGGAGACCCAGTACTTC
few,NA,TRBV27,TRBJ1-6,CASSPGPSSYNSPLHF,TGTGCCAGCAGTCCCGGTCCAAGCTCCTATAATTCACCCCTCCACTTT
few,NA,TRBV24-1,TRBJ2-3,CATSEMDTQYF,TGTGCCACCAGTGAAATGGATACGCAGTATTTT
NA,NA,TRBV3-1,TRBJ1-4,CASSQGGGKLFF,TGTGCCAGCAGCCAAGGCGGGGGAAAACTGTTTTTT
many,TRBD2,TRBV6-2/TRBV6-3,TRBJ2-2,CASSQTSPGELFF,TGTGCCAGCAGCCAGACTAGCCCCGGGGAGCTGTTTTTT
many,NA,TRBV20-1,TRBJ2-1,CSAVYEEQFF,TGCAGTGCTGTGTACGAAGAGCAGTTCTTC
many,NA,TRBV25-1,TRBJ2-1,CASSELGPTEGGNEQFF,TGTGCCAGCAGTGAATTGGGCCCAACCGAGGGTGGCAATGAGCAGTTCTTC
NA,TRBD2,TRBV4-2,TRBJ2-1,CASSRGTSESYNEQFF,TGTGCCAGCAGCCGGGGGACTAGCGAGTCCTACAATGAGCAGTTCTTC
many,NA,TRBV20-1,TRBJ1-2,CSVSGDANGYTF,TGCAGTGTTTCGGGGGACGCGAATGGCTACACCTTC
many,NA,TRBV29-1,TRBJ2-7,CSVARDSYEQYF,TGCAGCGTCGCGCGGGACAGCTACGAGCAGTACTTC
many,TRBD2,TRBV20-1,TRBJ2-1,CSAHTAGTSYLEQFF,TGCAGTGCTCACACAGCCGGGACTAGTTATCTTGAGCAGTTCTTC
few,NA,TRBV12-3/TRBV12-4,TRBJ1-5,CASSFGGEGQPQHF,TGTGCCAGCAGTTTTGGGGGGGAGGGCCAGCCCCAGCATTTT
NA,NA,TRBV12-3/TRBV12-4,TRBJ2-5,CASMMAETQYF,TGTGCCAGCATGATGGCGGAGACCCAGTACTTC
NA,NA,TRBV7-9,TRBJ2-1,CASSKRDTVPNEQFF,TGTGCCAGCAGTAAACGGGACACTGTACCCAATGAGCAGTTCTTC
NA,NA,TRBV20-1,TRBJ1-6,CSAKQGIRPLHF,TGCAGTGCTAAACAGGGAATTAGACCCCTCCACTTT
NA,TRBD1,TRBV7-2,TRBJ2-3,CASSYGQGTTDTQYF,TGTGCCAGCAGCTACGGACAGGGGACCACAGATACGCAGTATTTT
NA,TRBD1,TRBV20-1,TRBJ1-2,CSASNGTGGYGYTF,TGCAGTGCGTCGAATGGGACAGGGGGCTATGGCTACACCTTC
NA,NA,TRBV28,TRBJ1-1,CASSPPRGLDTEAFF,TGTGCCAGCAGTCCCCCTCGGGGGCTGGACACTGAAGCTTTCTTT
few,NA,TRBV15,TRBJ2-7,CATSERTSSYEQYF,TGTGCCACCAGCGAACGAACGAGCTCCTACGAGCAGTACTTC
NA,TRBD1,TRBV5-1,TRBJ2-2,CATTGAGTGVPGELFF,TGCGCCACCACGGGGGCCGGGACAGGGGTCCCCGGGGAGCTGTTTTTT
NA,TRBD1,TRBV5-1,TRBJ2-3,CASSYLGQGTTDTQYF,TGCGCCAGCAGCTACCTGGGACAGGGGACTACAGATACGCAGTATTTT
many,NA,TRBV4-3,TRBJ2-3,CASSQETGSYTDTQYF,TGCGCCAGCAGCCAAGAGACGGGATCCTACACAGATACGCAGTATTTT
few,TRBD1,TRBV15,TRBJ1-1,CATSRGVGQMNTEAFF,TGTGCCACCAGCAGGGGTGTGGGACAGATGAACACTGAAGCTTTCTTT
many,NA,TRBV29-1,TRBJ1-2,CSTGDPGSRKDNYGYTF,TGCAGCACGGGGGACCCAGGTAGTCGGAAAGATAACTATGGCTACACCTTC
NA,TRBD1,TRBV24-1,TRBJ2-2,CATSPLDRGGTGELFF,TGTGCCACCAGCCCCTTGGACAGGGGAGGGACCGGGGAGCTGTTTTTT
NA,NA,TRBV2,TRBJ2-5,CASTTPADQETQYF,TGTGCCAGCACCACACCGGCGGACCAAGAGACCCAGTACTTC
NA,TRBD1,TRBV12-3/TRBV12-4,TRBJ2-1,CASSSRDRDYNEQFF,TGTGCCAGCAGTTCCCGGGACAGGGACTACAATGAGCAGTTCTTC
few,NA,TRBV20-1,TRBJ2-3,CSASGGSKDTQYF,TGCAGTGCTAGTGGGGGGTCGAAGGATACGCAGTATTTT
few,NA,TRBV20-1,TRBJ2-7,CSVARDNYEQYF,TGCAGTGTAGCGAGAGACAATTACGAGCAGTACTTC
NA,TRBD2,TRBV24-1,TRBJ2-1,CATSGGTSGILDEQFF,TGTGCCACCAGTGGAGGCACTAGCGGGATTTTGGATGAGCAGTTCTTC
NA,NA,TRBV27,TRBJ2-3,CASRQYGDTQYF,TGTGCCAGCAGACAATACGGGGATACGCAGTATTTT
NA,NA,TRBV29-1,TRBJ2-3,CSVAGWSTDTQYF,TGCAGCGTTGCGGGTTGGAGCACAGATACGCAGTATTTT
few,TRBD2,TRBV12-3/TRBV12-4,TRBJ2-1,CASSLGLAEGNEQFF,TGTGCCAGCAGTTTAGGCCTAGCGGAGGGGAATGAGCAGTTCTTC
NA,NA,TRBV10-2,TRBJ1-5,CASSDFQAGGDNQPQHF,TGCGCCAGCAGTGACTTTCAGGCGGGGGGGGACAATCAGCCCCAGCATTTT
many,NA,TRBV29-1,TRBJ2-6,CSVEEPSGANVLTF,TGCAGCGTTGAAGAACCCTCTGGGGCCAACGTCCTGACTTTC
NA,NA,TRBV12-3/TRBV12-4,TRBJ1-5,CGNKDGLPGQPQHF,TGTGGCAACAAGGACGGGCTCCCTGGTCAACCCCAGCATTTT
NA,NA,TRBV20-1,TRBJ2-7,CSGTLSREQYF,TGCAGTGGGACCTTGTCCCGCGAGCAGTACTTC
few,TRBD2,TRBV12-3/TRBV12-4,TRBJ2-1,CASSVGLAGSNEQFF,TGTGCCAGCAGTGTCGGACTAGCGGGAAGTAATGAGCAGTTCTTC
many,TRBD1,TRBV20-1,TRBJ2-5,CSAPTGIETQYF,TGCAGTGCCCCGACAGGGATTGAGACCCAGTACTTC
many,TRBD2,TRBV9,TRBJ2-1,CASSGTGTSWDEQFF,TGTGCCAGCAGCGGAACCGGGACTAGCTGGGATGAGCAGTTCTTC
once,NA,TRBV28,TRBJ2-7,CASSLWDPYEQYF,TGTGCCAGCAGTTTATGGGACCCCTACGAGCAGTACTTC
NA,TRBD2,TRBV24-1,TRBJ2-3,CATSDAASGRATDTQYF,TGTGCCACCAGTGATGCCGCTAGCGGGAGGGCCACAGATACGCAGTATTTT
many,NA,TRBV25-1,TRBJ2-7,CASGGLAYEQYF,TGTGCCAGCGGTGGACTGGCCTACGAGCAGTACTTC
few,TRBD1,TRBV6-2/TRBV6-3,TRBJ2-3,CASRPQGLDTQYF,TGTGCCAGCAGACCACAGGGGTTGGATACGCAGTATTTT
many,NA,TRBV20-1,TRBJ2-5,CSALGRNQETQYF,TGCAGTGCCCTGGGACGGAACCAAGAGACCCAGTACTTC
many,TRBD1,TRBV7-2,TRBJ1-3,CASSLVLGTVGNTIYF,TGTGCCAGCAGCTTAGTGCTCGGGACAGTGGGAAACACCATATATTTT
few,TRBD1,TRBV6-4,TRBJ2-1,CASSDRGHGDEQFF,TGTGCCAGCAGTGACAGGGGGCATGGGGATGAGCAGTTCTTC
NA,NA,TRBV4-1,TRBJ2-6,CASSQMGHSGANVLTF,TGCGCCAGCAGCCAAATGGGCCACTCTGGGGCCAACGTCCTGACTTTC
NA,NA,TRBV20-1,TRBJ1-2,CSAGTPGMRGYTF,TGCAGTGCGGGGACCCCAGGGATGCGTGGCTACACCTTC
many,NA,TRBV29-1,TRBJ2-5,CSVETGLETQYF,TGCAGCGTTGAGACGGGGTTGGAGACCCAGTACTTC
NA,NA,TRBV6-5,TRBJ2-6,CASSTGFRASGANVLTF,TGTGCCAGCAGTACTGGATTCCGGGCCTCTGGGGCCAACGTCCTGACTTTC
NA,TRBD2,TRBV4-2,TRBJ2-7,CASSQDLWVAGPSYEQYF,TGTGCCAGCAGCCAAGATCTTTGGGTAGCGGGCCCCTCCTACGAGCAGTACTTC
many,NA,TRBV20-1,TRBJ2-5,CSANLEETEYF,TGCAGTGCTAACCTAGAAGAGACCGAGTACTTC
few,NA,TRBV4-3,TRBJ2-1,CASSQEIALHEQFF,TGCGCCAGCAGCCAAGAAATAGCGTTGCATGAGCAGTTCTTC
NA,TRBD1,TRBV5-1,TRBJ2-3,CASSSGQGAHLADTQYF,TGCGCCAGCAGCTCTGGACAGGGGGCGCATCTTGCAGATACGCAGTATTTT
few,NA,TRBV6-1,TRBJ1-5,CASSRKPQGNQPQHF,TGTGCCAGCAGTCGGAAACCCCAGGGCAATCAGCCCCAGCATTTT